The T cell receptor (beta chain) described here comes from a study of blood T cell repertoires in COVID-19. In assigning cohorts, the study relied on participant-reported clinical history. Authors' processing steps: Reference gene primer amplification gave estimated nucleated cell counts. Method: immunoSEQ multiplex PCR; TCRdb's copy keeps in-frame clones and lacks some. That table furnishes V, J and clone size, whereas the DNA furnished D and trimming. The data contain fewer than 250,000 clones, 85% to 90% of them seen just once; the ten biggest clones take up roughly 14%. The sequenced sample was PBMCs or T cells enriched from blood (not recorded which). This TCR derives from a woman between 45 and 65 years old with acute COVID-19.

CDR3 protein: CASSLGGPSTDTYTF. In DNA, the CDR3 is TGTGCCAGCAGCTTAGGTGGGCCTTCGACGGACACCTACACCTTC. The J gene is TRBJ1-2, the V gene TRBV11-2, with a weak D call TRBD1 (5 bases). V was shortened by 1 base and J by 10 bases, with 19 bases between the two germline ends. The CDR3 consists of 15 residues. The germline CDR1 and CDR2 sequences are SGHAT and FQNNGV. The full variable domain, its missing parts supplied by reference TRBV11-2 and TRBJ1-2, is EAGVAQSPRYKIIEKRQSVAFWCNPISGHATLYWYQQILGQGPKLLIQFQNNGVVDDSQLPKDRFSAERLKGVDSTLKIQPAKLEDSAVYLCASSLGGPSTDTYTFGSGTRLTVV.